This TCR beta chain was recovered during a study of T cell responses to AZD1222 COVID-19 vaccine. Study outcomes and limitations: CD4 TCRs covered the whole spike, strongest at regions 160-218 and 743-854. Compared with day 0, the breadth and depth of the Spike-specific TCR repertoire rose significantly after two doses of AZD1222. Females outnumbered males among donors, who were mostly white British; clonal diversity was possibly underestimated.

This CDR3 region has 16 residues. Trimming removed 2 bases at V and 6 bases at J, with 18 bases between. CDR1 MNHNS and CDR2 SASEGT come from the germline V gene. Comment on this clone: What it binds is unknown.

Some clones are missing from TCRdb's copy, which holds only in-frame ones; the method was immunoSEQ multiplex PCR. The repertoire holds about 100,000 clones, approximately 90% seen once, with about 3.5% in the top ten. This TCR was sampled from an adult in good health. The genes are TRBV6-1 and TRBJ2-3, with D possibly TRBD1 on 5 matching bases. The sample was peripheral blood, taken on day 0 of AZD1222 vaccination. CDR3 in amino acids: CASSERQGLGLDTQYF. The CDR3 DNA is TGTGCCAGCAGTGAAAGGCAGGGATTAGGGTTGGATACGCAGTATTTT.